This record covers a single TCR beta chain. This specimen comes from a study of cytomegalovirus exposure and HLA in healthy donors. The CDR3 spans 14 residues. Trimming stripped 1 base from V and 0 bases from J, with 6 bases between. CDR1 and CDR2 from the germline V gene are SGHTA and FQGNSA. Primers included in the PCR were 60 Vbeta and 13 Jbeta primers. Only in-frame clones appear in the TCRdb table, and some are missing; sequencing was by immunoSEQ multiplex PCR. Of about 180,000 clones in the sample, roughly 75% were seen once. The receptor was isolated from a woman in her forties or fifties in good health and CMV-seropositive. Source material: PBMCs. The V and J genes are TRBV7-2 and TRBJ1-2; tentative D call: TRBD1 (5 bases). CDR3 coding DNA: TGTGCCAGCAGCTTAGGGGGGGCTAACTATGGCTACACCTTC. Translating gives CASSLGGANYGYTF.